This T cell receptor (beta chain) comes out of a study of T cell changes during pregnancy in multiple sclerosis. CDR1 LNHDA and CDR2 SQIVND come from the germline V gene (reference sequence). The CDR3 spans 17 residues. V gave up 4 bases and J gave up 5 bases; unmatched junction bases: 13. Produced via immunoSEQ multiplex PCR; TCRdb's table is partial and in-frame only. The sample consists of around 56,000 clones, around nine tenths of them appearing once. The sample consisted of CD4+ T cells from peripheral blood mononuclear cells, taken in the third trimester of pregnancy. The TCR originated in a female donor with multiple sclerosis, enrolled in a pregnancy study. The chain couples TRBV19 to TRBJ1-2; 10 bases are a match to TRBD1. CDR3 sequence reads: CASSKGVGTGERYGYTF. The CDR3 coding sequence is TGTGCCAGTAGTAAGGGCGTTGGGACAGGGGAGAGATATGGCTACACCTTC.